A selection of T cell receptor beta chains follows, all from one sample in a study of blood T cell repertoires in COVID-19. Generated by immunoSEQ multiplex PCR, the TCRdb table keeps only in-frame clones and is missing some. This table holds about 39,000 clones, roughly 94% found once. Sequenced sample: peripheral blood. These receptors all stem from a human donor with active COVID-19. The donor label of this sample is uncertain. The CDR3 runs from the conserved cysteine through the conserved F or W. The D gene is left open where the match is weak. The size field is filled for only some rows; it gives once, few, many or a size class.

V gene	D gene	clone size	J gene	CDR3 protein	CDR3 DNA
TRBV7-6	TRBD2	-	TRBJ2-1	CASSSGGNEQFF	TGTGCCAGCAGCTCGGGGGGTAATGAGCAGTTCTTC
TRBV4-1	TRBD2	-	TRBJ2-3	CASSQDVDGGVDTQYF	TGCGCCAGCAGCCAAGATGTTGACGGGGGGGTGGATACGCAGTATTTT
TRBV6-2/TRBV6-3	TRBD1	-	TRBJ1-2	CASSYGLQGADGYTF	TGTGCCAGCAGTTACGGCCTACAGGGGGCAGATGGCTACACCTTC
TRBV7-2	-	-	TRBJ2-7	CATQTGPGYEQYF	TGTGCCACACAAACAGGGCCCGGATACGAGCAGTACTTC
TRBV11-3	-	-	TRBJ1-6	CASSLVSQGNSPLHF	TGTGCCAGCAGCTTAGTTTCTCAGGGTAATTCACCCCTCCACTTT
TRBV5-1	TRBD1	once	TRBJ2-7	CASSWDSPYEQYF	TGCGCCAGCAGCTGGGACAGCCCCTACGAGCAGTACTTC
TRBV12-5	TRBD1	-	TRBJ1-2	CASGLDQRGQQREGYTF	TGTGCTAGTGGTTTGGACCAACGGGGACAGCAGAGAGAGGGCTACACCTTC
TRBV10-2	-	-	TRBJ2-7	CASSLQGGRRRGRLYEQYF	TGCGCCAGCAGTCTGCAGGGGGGAAGAAGACGAGGTAGGCTTTACGAGCAGTACTTC
TRBV7-6	-	-	TRBJ2-3	CASGDSPTDTQYF	TGTGCCAGCGGGGACTCACCAACAGATACGCAGTATTTT
TRBV2	TRBD2	-	TRBJ2-3	CARGRREGSTDTQYF	TGTGCCAGGGGTCGGCGGGAGGGCTCCACAGATACGCAGTATTTT
TRBV21-1	-	-	TRBJ2-7	CASSNYPRSYYEQYF	TGTGCCAGCAGCAATTACCCCCGGAGCTACTACGAGCAGTACTTC
TRBV7-2	-	-	TRBJ2-7	CASSTGDSYEQYF	TGTGCCAGCAGCACCGGGGACTCCTACGAGCAGTACTTC
TRBV18	TRBD2	-	TRBJ2-5	CASSPILAEETQYF	TGTGCCAGCTCACCAATCCTAGCGGAAGAGACCCAGTACTTC
TRBV6-1	TRBD1	-	TRBJ2-5	CASSEVGTGGWETQYF	TGTGCCAGCAGTGAAGTGGGGACAGGGGGCTGGGAGACCCAGTACTTC
TRBV6-2/TRBV6-3	TRBD1	-	TRBJ2-7	CASSYFPGTGRDHEQYF	TGTGCCAGCAGTTACTTTCCCGGGACAGGGAGGGACCACGAGCAGTACTTC
TRBV9	-	-	TRBJ1-2	CASSVGPTKSYGYTF	TGTGCCAGCAGCGTAGGTCCCACAAAAAGCTATGGCTACACCTTC
TRBV10-3	-	once	TRBJ2-7	CAISSHFTSSYEQYF	TGTGCCATCAGTTCTCATTTTACATCGTCGTACGAGCAGTACTTC
TRBV7-2	TRBD2	few	TRBJ2-2	CASSLRVGGSFPGELFF	TGTGCCAGCAGCTTAAGGGTGGGCGGGAGCTTCCCCGGGGAGCTGTTTTTT
TRBV27	TRBD1	-	TRBJ1-4	CASSLYYFRGQTNEKLFF	TGTGCCAGCAGTTTATACTATTTCAGGGGGCAAACTAATGAAAAACTGTTTTTT
TRBV29-1	-	-	TRBJ1-1	CSGLPGHSNTEAFF	TGCAGCGGGCTTCCGGGACATTCGAACACTGAAGCTTTCTTT
TRBV7-2	-	-	TRBJ1-5	CASSLDPSSNQPQHF	TGTGCCAGCAGCTTAGACCCGAGTAGCAATCAGCCCCAGCATTTT
TRBV28	-	-	TRBJ1-5	CASGKPQGNNQPQHF	TGTGCCAGCGGAAAGCCACAGGGTAATAATCAGCCCCAGCATTTT
TRBV2	-	few	TRBJ1-5	CASSEGAGFQPQHF	TGTGCCAGCAGTGAAGGAGCGGGGTTTCAGCCCCAGCATTTT
TRBV27	TRBD1	-	TRBJ2-7	CASRDRGPLTYEQYF	TGTGCCAGCAGGGACAGGGGGCCCCTTACCTACGAGCAGTACTTC
TRBV5-5	-	-	TRBJ2-7	CASSLRLVVSYEQYF	TGTGCCAGCAGCCTACGACTGGTGGTGTCCTACGAGCAGTACTTC
TRBV6-9	-	-	TRBJ2-3	CASSYSQITDTQYF	TGTGCCAGCAGTTATTCTCAGATCACAGATACGCAGTATTTT
TRBV28	TRBD1	once	TRBJ1-5	CASSFGTGRDQPQHF	TGTGCCAGCAGTTTTGGGACAGGGAGGGATCAGCCCCAGCATTTT
TRBV5-1	TRBD1	-	TRBJ1-1	CASSPRTGMNTEAFF	TGCGCCAGCAGCCCGCGGACAGGGATGAACACTGAAGCTTTCTTT
TRBV5-4	TRBD1	-	TRBJ2-2	CARTGENTGELFF	TGTGCCAGGACAGGGGAGAACACCGGGGAGCTGTTTTTT
TRBV7-2	TRBD2	-	TRBJ2-1	CASSLLGLAGGPWNEQFF	TGTGCCAGCAGCTTATTGGGGCTAGCGGGAGGGCCTTGGAATGAGCAGTTCTTC
TRBV11-3	-	once	TRBJ2-7	CASSLAGPGYEQYF	TGTGCCAGCAGCTTGGCAGGGCCAGGCTACGAGCAGTACTTC
TRBV28	-	-	TRBJ1-2	CASTPQGTGYTF	TGTGCCAGCACTCCACAGGGTACAGGCTACACCTTC
TRBV24-1	-	-	TRBJ2-1	CATSGGTSSYNEQFF	TGTGCCACCAGTGGCGGGACGAGCTCCTACAATGAGCAGTTCTTC
TRBV21-1	-	-	TRBJ2-2	CASSKDRGNCGVDTGELFF	TGTGCCAGCAGCAAAGACAGGGGAAATTGCGGTGTTGACACCGGGGAGCTGTTTTTT
TRBV28	TRBD2	-	TRBJ2-3	CASRPHRLAGTDTQYF	TGTGCCAGCAGACCCCACAGACTAGCGGGCACAGATACGCAGTATTTT
TRBV5-1	TRBD1	-	TRBJ1-1	CASSLLQGPNTEAFF	TGCGCCAGCAGCTTGCTACAGGGGCCGAACACTGAAGCTTTCTTT
TRBV7-9	TRBD1	-	TRBJ1-2	CASSPTGGTGGYTF	TGTGCCAGCAGCCCCACAGGGGGCACGGGGGGCTACACCTTC
TRBV15	-	-	TRBJ2-3	CATSRDRRFSDTQYF	TGTGCCACCAGCAGAGATCGGAGGTTTTCAGATACGCAGTATTTT
TRBV4-1	-	-	TRBJ1-5	CASSQDRGGLDQPQHF	TGCGCCAGCAGCCAAGATCGGGGGGGGCTTGATCAGCCCCAGCATTTT
TRBV18	-	-	TRBJ1-1	CASSLEDRNTEAFF	TGTGCCAGCTCACTCGAGGATCGGAACACTGAAGCTTTCTTT
TRBV5-5	TRBD1	-	TRBJ2-5	CASSSGQGVVETQYF	TGTGCCAGCAGCTCCGGACAGGGCGTTGTAGAGACCCAGTACTTC
TRBV6-5	TRBD1	-	TRBJ2-5	CASSRGTGVGETQYF	TGTGCCAGCAGTAGAGGGACAGGGGTAGGGGAGACCCAGTACTTC
TRBV25-1	TRBD1	-	TRBJ2-2	CASTGQGAGELFF	TGTGCCAGCACCGGACAGGGGGCCGGGGAGCTGTTTTTT
TRBV7-2	-	-	TRBJ2-5	CASSLARTQETQYF	TGTGCCAGCAGCTTAGCGCGAACCCAAGAGACCCAGTACTTC
TRBV4-1	TRBD1	-	TRBJ2-4	CASSLAQGENIQYF	TGCGCCAGCAGCCTCGCCCAGGGGGAGAACATTCAGTACTTC
TRBV19	TRBD1	-	TRBJ1-5	CASRDRGLQPQHF	TGTGCCAGTAGGGACAGGGGGCTTCAGCCCCAGCATTTT
TRBV19	TRBD1	once	TRBJ1-1	CASTKGGLLTEAEAFF	TGTGCCAGTACTAAAGGGGGCTTGCTGACCGAAGCTGAAGCTTTCTTT
TRBV7-9	-	once	TRBJ2-5	CASSLDLLGETQYF	TGTGCCAGCAGCTTAGATCTACTCGGGGAGACCCAGTACTTC
TRBV4-1	-	-	TRBJ2-1	CASSRGATGEQFF	TGCGCCAGCAGCCGTGGGGCTACCGGTGAGCAGTTCTTC
TRBV19	TRBD1	-	TRBJ2-3	CASGTGGTDTQYF	TGTGCCAGTGGGACAGGGGGCACAGATACGCAGTATTTT
TRBV29-1	TRBD2	-	TRBJ2-3	CSVQGLAGGTDTQYF	TGCAGCGTCCAAGGGCTAGCGGGGGGCACAGATACGCAGTATTTT
TRBV19	TRBD2	-	TRBJ2-1	CASSGLAGGFEQFF	TGTGCCAGTAGTGGTCTAGCGGGAGGCTTTGAGCAGTTCTTC
TRBV5-6	-	-	TRBJ1-2	CASSAWGPGDYGYTF	TGTGCCAGCAGCGCATGGGGGCCCGGGGACTATGGCTACACCTTC
TRBV4-2	-	-	TRBJ1-4	CASSHPRGGLEKLFF	TGTGCCAGCAGCCACCCCCGGGGGGGGTTAGAAAAACTGTTTTTT
TRBV25-1	TRBD1	-	TRBJ1-1	CASSEIQGGTEAFF	TGTGCCAGCAGTGAAATACAGGGGGGAACTGAAGCTTTCTTT
TRBV6-1	-	-	TRBJ1-2	CASSEARVGYTF	TGTGCCAGCAGTGAAGCGAGGGTTGGCTACACCTTC
TRBV18	TRBD1	once	TRBJ2-3	CASSPRTGVVGTDTQYF	TGTGCCAGCTCACCTCGGACAGGGGTCGTAGGCACAGATACGCAGTATTTT